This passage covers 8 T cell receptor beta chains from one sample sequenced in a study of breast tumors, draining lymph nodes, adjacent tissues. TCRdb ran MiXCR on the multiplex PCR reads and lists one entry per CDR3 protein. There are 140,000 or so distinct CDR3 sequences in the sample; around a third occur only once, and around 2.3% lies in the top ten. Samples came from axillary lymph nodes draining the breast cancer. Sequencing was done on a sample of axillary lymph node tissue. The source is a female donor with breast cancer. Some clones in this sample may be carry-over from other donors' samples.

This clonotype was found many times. The CDR3 DNA is TGCAGTGCAAGCAGCCTTGGACAGCATACCATGTATGGCTACACCTTC. It translates to CSASSLGQHTMYGYTF. This rearrangement joins TRBV20-1 to TRBJ1-2; possible D gene TRBD1, 6 bases. There are 16 residues in the CDR3. V dropped 6 bases and J dropped 5 bases, with 25 bases sitting between them. The germline V gene encodes CDR1 DFQATT and CDR2 SNEGSKA (reference sequence).

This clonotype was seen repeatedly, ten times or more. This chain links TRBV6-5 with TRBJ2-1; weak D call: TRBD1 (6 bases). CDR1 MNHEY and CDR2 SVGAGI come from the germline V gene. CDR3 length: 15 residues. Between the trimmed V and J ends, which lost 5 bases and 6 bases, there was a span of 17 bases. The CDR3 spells CASSPEYRTANEQFF. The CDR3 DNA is TGTGCCAGCAGTCCCGAATACCGGACAGCCAATGAGCAGTTCTTC.

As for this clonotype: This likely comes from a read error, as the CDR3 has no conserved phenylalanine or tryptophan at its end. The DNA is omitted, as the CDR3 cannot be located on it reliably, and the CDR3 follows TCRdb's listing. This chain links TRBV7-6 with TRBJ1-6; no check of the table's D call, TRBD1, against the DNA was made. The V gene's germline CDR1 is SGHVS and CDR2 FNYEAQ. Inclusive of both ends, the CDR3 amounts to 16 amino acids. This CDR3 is CASSLAPGQSNSPLQS.

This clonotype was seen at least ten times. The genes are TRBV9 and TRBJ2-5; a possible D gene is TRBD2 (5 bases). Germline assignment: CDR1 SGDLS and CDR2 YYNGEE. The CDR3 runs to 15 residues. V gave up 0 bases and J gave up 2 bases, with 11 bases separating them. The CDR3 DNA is TGTGCCAGCAGCGTAGGACCGGGGAGACAAGAGACCCAGTACTTC. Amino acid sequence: CASSVGPGRQETQYF.

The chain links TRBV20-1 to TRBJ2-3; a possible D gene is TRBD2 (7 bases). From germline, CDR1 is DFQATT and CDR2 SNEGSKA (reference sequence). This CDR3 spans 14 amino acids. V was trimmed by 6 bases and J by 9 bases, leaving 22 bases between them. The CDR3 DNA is TGCAGTGCAGGGGGGGGGATCGTAGGAAGGACGCAGTATTTT. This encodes CSAGGGIVGRTQYF.

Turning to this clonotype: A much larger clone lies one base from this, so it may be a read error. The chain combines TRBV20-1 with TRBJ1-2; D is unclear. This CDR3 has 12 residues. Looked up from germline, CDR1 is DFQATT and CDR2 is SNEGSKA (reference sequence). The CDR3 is CSAEHGYPGSTF. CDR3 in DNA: TGCAGTGCCGAGCACGGGTACCCTGGCTCCACCTTC.

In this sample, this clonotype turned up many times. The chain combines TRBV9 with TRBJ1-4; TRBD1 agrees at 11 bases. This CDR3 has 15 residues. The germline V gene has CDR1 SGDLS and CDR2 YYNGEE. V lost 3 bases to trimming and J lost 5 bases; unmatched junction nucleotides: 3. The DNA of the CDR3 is TGTGCCAGCAGCGCCGGGGACAGGGGGAATGAAAAACTGTTTTTT. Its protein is CASSAGDRGNEKLFF.

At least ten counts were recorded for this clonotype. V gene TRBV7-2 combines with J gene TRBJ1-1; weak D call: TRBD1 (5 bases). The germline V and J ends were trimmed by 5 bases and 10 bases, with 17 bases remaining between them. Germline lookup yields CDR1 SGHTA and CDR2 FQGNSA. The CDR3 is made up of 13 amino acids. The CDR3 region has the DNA TGTGCCAGCAGCGGCCGGCCGGGACGGCCAGCTTTCTTT. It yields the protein CASSGRPGRPAFF.